The T cell receptor beta chain under discussion was sequenced for a study of blood T cell repertoires in COVID-19. Across the whole study: The samples span acute and convalescent COVID-19 from the United States, Italy and Spain. T cells, B-cell-depleted T cells, or PBMCs provided the cDNA or gDNA that served as material.

Assay: immunoSEQ multiplex PCR; the TCRdb copy retains only in-frame clones and omits some. The sample carries around 100,000 clones, 75% to 90% recorded once. The sequenced material came from peripheral blood. This clonotype originated in a woman aged 70 to 79 with acute or convalescent COVID-19.

CDR3 nucleotides: TGTGCCAGTAGTGCCGAGAGGACGGGAGGCAGACTCTACGAGCAGTACTTC. The encoded protein is CASSAERTGGRLYEQYF. This chain uses TRBV19 with TRBJ2-7; 7 bases fit TRBD2. This CDR3 has 17 residues. V dropped 5 bases and J dropped 3; count of bases not matched to a gene: 16. Looked up from germline, CDR1 is LNHDA and CDR2 is SQIVND (reference sequence).